The next 10 T cell receptor beta chains were all read from a single sample in a study of identical twins. A single record per CDR3 protein comes from TCRdb applying MiXCR to the 5' RACE reads. The data contain some 600,000 distinct CDR3 sequences, 7.1% of them seen just once; the ten biggest clones take up approximately 1.5%. The same sample was also studied in work on yellow fever vaccine responses in identical twins.

What was sequenced was PBMCs. The source is a woman aged 18-35 years in good health.

The J gene is TRBJ2-3, the V gene TRBV6-4; 16 positions agree with TRBD2. V shed 3 bases and J 4 bases; nucleotides not matched to a gene: 1. This CDR3 has 16 residues. Germline V gene sequence: CDR1 MRHNA, CDR2 SNTAGT. DNA for the CDR3: TGTGCCAGCAGTGAGGGACTAGCGGGGGGGCCAGATACGCAGTATTTT. Amino acid sequence: CASSEGLAGGPDTQYF.

This clonotype was counted a few times. J is TRBJ2-1 and V is TRBV4-1; the D is unclear. CDR1 is MGHRA, CDR2 YSYEKL, per germline. The V gene lost 2 bases and the J gene lost 5 bases, with 10 bases spanning the gap. The CDR3 has 14 amino acids. The CDR3 bases are TGCGCCAGCAGCCAATCGGCGACGGACAATGAGCAGTTCTTC. This translates into CASSQSATDNEQFF.

The table lists this clonotype with a few counts. V is TRBV20-1 and J is TRBJ1-5, with a possible D match to TRBD1 (6 bases). The CDR3 loop spans 13 amino acids. Deletions cut 5 bases from V and 3 bases from J, with 11 bases between. Per germline, CDR1 DFQATT and CDR2 SNEGSKA (reference sequence). The CDR3 loop reads CSAPGTHNQPQHF. Here the CDR3 DNA reads TGCAGTGCTCCCGGGACACACAATCAGCCCCAGCATTTT.

This clonotype has at least ten counts. V gene TRBV12-3 or TRBV12-4 combines with J gene TRBJ1-1, with 11 bases aligning to TRBD1. The V and J ends lost 5 bases and 6 bases, in that order; junction bases with no gene match: 11. CDR3 length: 16 amino acids. CDR3 in DNA: TGTGCCAGCAGTCTCCGTCGGACAGGGGGCTTGGCTGAAGCTTTCTTT. Translated: CASSLRRTGGLAEAFF.

This clonotype was counted only a few times. The chain recombines TRBV3-1 with TRBJ1-1, with a possible D match to TRBD1 (6 bases). Trimming removed 3 bases from V and 3 bases from J, with 14 bases in between. The CDR3 totals 15 residues. Germline assignment: CDR1 LGHDT and CDR2 YNNKEL (reference sequence). This chain's CDR3 is CASSQGRGRDTEAFF. CDR3 nucleotides: TGTGCCAGCAGCCAGGGCAGGGGTAGGGACACTGAAGCTTTCTTT.

The CDR3 coding sequence is TGTGCCAGTCGGGGTGGCTGGGGCCCAGATACGCAGTATTTT. It is translated as CASRGGWGPDTQYF. This chain links TRBV28 with TRBJ2-3; D is tentatively TRBD1 or TRBD2 (5 bases each). The germline V gene has CDR1 MDHEN and CDR2 SYDVKM. Trimming left V 9 bases short and J 4 bases short, with 17 bases between. The CDR3 length is 14 residues.

Ten or more counts support this clonotype. The rearrangement joins TRBV12-3 or TRBV12-4 to TRBJ1-4; D is undetermined. The CDR3 runs to 12 residues. V lost 5 bases to trimming and J lost 7 bases, with 8 bases between them. CDR3 bases: TGTGCCAGCAGTCGGACCCGTGAAAAACTGTTTTTT. Translation gives CASSRTREKLFF.

The table lists this clonotype with a few counts. The chain carries TRBV5-4 and TRBJ1-2; the match to TRBD1 covers 8 bases. After removal of 4 bases from V and 2 bases from J, the junction contained 10 bases not matched to a gene. CDR3 length: 16 residues. CDR1 and CDR2 (germline): SGHNT, YYREEE (reference sequence). CDR3 sequence (DNA): TGTGCCAGCAGCCCCTCGCCGGACAGGGTAAACTATGGCTACACCTTC. It encodes CASSPSPDRVNYGYTF.

This chain joins TRBV7-6 and TRBJ2-6; D unclear. The V end lost 5 bases, the J end lost 0 bases, and 17 bases lay between the germline ends. Germline V lookup: CDR1 SGHVS, CDR2 FNYEAQ. The CDR3 spans 18 residues. CDR3 sequence (DNA): TGTGCCAGCAGCCTACAGAACGACCAAATCTCTGGGGCCAACGTCCTGACTTTC. Translation gives CASSLQNDQISGANVLTF. The full variable domain, in which reference TRBV7-6 and TRBJ2-6 provide the parts outside the CDR3, is GAGVSQSPRYKVTKRGQDVALRCDPISGHVSLYWYRQALGQGPEFLTYFNYEAQQDKSGLPNDRFSAERPEGSISTLTIQRTEQRDSAMYRCASSLQNDQISGANVLTFGAGSRLTVL.

This clonotype has a handful of counts. This sequence joins TRBV7-7 and TRBJ2-5, with D unclear. The CDR3 spans 16 residues. Germline loops: CDR1 SSHAT, CDR2 FNYEAQ (reference sequence). Trimming cost V 1 base and J 4 bases, with 16 bases left between them. The chain's CDR3 is CASSLGPTPPPETQYF. CDR3 coding DNA: TGTGCCAGCAGCTTAGGGCCTACTCCCCCGCCAGAGACCCAGTACTTC.